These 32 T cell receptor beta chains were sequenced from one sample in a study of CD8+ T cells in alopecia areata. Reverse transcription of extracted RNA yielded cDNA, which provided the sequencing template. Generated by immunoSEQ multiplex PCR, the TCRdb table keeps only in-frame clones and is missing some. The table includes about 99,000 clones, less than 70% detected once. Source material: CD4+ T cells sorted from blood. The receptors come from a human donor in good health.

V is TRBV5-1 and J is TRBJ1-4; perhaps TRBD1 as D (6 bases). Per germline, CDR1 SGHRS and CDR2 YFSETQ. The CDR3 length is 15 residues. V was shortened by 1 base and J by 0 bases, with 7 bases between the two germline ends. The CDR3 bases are TGCGCCAGCAGCTTGAGGACAGCAACTAATGAAAAACTGTTTTTT. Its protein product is CASSLRTATNEKLFF.

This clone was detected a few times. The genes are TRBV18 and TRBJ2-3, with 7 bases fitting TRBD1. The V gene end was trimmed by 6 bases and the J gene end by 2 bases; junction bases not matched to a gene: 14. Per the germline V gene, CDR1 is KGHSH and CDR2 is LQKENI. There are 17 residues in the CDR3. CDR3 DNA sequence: TGTGCCAGCTCCCCAGCTCAGGGGGTTTTTGCCACAGATACGCAGTATTTT. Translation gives CASSPAQGVFATDTQYF.

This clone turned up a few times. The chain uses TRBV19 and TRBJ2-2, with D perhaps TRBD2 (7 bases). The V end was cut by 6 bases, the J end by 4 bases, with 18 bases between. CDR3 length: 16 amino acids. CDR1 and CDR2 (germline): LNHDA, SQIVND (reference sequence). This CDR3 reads CASSFGGGAGTGELFF. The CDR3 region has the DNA TGTGCCAGTAGCTTCGGAGGGGGGGCCGGCACCGGGGAGCTGTTTTTT.

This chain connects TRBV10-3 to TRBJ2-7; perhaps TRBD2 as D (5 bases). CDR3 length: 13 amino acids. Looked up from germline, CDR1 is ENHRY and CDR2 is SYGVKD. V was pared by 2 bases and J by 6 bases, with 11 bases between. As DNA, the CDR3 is TGTGCCATCAGTGAGCGGGAATATGGCGAGCAGTACTTC. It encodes CAISEREYGEQYF.

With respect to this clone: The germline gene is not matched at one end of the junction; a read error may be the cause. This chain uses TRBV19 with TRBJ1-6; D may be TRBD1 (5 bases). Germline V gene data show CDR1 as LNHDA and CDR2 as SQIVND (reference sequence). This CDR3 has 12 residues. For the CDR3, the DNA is TGTGCCAGTAATATAGGGGCGGGAGCCCTCCACTTT. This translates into CASNIGAGALHF.

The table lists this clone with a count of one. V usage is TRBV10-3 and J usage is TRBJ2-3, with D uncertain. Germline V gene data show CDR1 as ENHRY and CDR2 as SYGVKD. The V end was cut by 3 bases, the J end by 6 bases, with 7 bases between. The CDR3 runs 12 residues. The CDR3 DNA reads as TGTGCCATCAGTGACCGGGCGGATACGCAGTATTTT. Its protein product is CAISDRADTQYF.

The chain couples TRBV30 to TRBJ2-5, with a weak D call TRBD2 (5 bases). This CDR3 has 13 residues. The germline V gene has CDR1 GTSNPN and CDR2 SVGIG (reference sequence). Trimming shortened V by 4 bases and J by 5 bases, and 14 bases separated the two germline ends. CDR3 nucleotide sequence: TGTGCCTGGACCCCTAGCATTTGGGAGACCCAGTACTTC. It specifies CAWTPSIWETQYF.

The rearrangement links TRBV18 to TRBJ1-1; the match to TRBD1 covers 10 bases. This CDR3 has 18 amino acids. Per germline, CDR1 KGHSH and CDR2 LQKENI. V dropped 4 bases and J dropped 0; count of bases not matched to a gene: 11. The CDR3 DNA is TGTGCCAGCTCACTACTTACGACCGGGACAGGGGTGAACACTGAAGCTTTCTTT. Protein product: CASSLLTTGTGVNTEAFF.

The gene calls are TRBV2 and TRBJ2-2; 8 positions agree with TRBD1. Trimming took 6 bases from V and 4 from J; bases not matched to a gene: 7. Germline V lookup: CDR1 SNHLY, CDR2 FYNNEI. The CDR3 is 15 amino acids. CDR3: CASSGQGLGTGELFF. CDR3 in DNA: TGTGCCAGCAGCGGACAGGGATTGGGCACCGGGGAGCTGTTTTTT.

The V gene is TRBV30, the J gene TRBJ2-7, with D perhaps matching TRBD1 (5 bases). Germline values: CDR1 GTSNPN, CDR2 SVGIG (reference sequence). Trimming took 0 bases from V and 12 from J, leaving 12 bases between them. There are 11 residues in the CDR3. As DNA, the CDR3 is TGTGCCTGGAGTGTAACAGGATCCCCGTACTTC. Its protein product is CAWSVTGSPYF. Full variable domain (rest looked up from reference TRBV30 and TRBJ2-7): SQTIHQWPATLVQPVGSPLSLECTVEGTSNPNLYWYRQAAGRGLQLLFYSVGIGQISSEVPQNLSASRPQDRQFILSSKKLLLSDSGFYLCAWSVTGSPYFGPGTRLTVT.

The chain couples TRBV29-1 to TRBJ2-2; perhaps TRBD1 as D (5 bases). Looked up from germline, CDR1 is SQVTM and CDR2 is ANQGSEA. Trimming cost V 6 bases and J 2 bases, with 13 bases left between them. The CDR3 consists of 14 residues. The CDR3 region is CSVERQGNTGELFF. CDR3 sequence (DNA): TGCAGCGTAGAGAGGCAGGGTAACACCGGGGAGCTGTTTTTT.

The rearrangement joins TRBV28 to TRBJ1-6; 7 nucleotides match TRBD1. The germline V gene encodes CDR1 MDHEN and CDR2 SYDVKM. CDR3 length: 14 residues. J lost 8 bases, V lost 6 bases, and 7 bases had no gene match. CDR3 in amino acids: CASSAAQGDSPLHF. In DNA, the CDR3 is TGTGCCAGCAGCGCGGCCCAGGGGGATTCACCCCTCCACTTT.

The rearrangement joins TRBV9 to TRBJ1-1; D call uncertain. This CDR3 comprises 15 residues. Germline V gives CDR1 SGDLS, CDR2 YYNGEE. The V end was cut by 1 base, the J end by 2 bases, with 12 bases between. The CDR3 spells CASSVLPAANTEAFF. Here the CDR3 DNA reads TGTGCCAGCAGCGTATTGCCTGCGGCTAACACTGAAGCTTTCTTT.

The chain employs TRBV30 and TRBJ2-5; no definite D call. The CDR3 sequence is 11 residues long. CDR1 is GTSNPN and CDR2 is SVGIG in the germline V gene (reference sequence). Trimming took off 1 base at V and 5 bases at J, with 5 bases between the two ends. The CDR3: CAWSATETQYF. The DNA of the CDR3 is TGTGCCTGGAGTGCCACGGAGACCCAGTACTTC.

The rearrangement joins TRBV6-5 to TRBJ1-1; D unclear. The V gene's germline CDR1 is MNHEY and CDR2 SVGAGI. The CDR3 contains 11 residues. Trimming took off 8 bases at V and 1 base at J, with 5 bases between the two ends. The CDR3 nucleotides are TGTGCCAGCTACAAGAACACTGAAGCTTTCTTT. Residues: CASYKNTEAFF.

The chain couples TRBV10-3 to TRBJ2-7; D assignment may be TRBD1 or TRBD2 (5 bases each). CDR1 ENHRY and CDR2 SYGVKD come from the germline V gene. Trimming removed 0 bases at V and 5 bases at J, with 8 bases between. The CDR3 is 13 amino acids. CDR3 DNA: TGTGCCATCAGTGAGTCGGGACGGAACGAGCAGTACTTC. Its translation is CAISESGRNEQYF.

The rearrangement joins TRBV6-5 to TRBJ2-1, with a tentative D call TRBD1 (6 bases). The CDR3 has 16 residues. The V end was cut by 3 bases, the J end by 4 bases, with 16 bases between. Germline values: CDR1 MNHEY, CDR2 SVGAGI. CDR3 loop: CASSYKGRGVYNEQFF. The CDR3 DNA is TGTGCCAGCAGTTATAAGGGCAGGGGAGTTTACAATGAGCAGTTCTTC.

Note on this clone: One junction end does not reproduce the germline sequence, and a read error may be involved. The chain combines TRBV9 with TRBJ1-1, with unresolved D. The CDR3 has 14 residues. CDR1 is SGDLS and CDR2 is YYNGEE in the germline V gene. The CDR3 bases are TGTGCCAGCAGCGTCATGCAGACGGGCACTGAAGTTTTCTTT. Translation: CASSVMQTGTEVFF.

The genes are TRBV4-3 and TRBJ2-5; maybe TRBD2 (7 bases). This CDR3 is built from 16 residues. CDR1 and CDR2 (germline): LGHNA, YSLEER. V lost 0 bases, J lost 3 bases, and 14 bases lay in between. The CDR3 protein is CASSQDQTGGEETQYF. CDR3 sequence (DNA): TGCGCCAGCAGCCAAGATCAAACGGGGGGCGAAGAGACCCAGTACTTC.

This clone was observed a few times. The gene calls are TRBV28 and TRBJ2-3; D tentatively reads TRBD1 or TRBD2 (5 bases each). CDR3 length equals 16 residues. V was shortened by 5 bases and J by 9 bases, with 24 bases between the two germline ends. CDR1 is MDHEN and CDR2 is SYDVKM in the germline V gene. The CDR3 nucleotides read TGTGCCAGCAGTACGATTAGCGTCGGTGGGCAGGGCACGCAGTATTTT. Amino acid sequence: CASSTISVGGQGTQYF.

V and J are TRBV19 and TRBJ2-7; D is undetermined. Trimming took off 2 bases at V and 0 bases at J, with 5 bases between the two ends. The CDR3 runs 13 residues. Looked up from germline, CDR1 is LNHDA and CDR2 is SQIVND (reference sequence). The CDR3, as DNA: TGTGCCAGTAGTATAACGTACTCCTACGAGCAGTACTTC. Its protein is CASSITYSYEQYF. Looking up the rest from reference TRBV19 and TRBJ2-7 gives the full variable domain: DGGITQSPKYLFRKEGQNVTLSCEQNLNHDAMYWYRQDPGQGLRLIYYSQIVNDFQKGDIAEGYSVSREKKESFPLTVTSAQKNPTAFYLCASSITYSYEQYFGPGTRLTVT.

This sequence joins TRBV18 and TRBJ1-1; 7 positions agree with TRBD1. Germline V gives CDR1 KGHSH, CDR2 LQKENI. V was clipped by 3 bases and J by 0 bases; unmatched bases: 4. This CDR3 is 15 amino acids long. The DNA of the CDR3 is TGTGCCAGCTCACCCACGACAGGGTTGAACACTGAAGCTTTCTTT. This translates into CASSPTTGLNTEAFF.

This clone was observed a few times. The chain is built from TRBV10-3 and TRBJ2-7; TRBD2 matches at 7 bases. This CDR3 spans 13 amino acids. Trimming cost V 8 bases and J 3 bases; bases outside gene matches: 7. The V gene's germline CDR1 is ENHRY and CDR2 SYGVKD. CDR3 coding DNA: TGTGCCATCGGACCTAGCGGTATCTACGAGCAGTACTTC. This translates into CAIGPSGIYEQYF.

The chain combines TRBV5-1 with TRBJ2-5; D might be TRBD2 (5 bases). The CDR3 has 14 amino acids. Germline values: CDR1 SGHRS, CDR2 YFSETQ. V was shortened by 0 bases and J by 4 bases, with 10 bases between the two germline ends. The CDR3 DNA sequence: TGCGCCAGCAGCTTGGGGGCGAGCGGAGAGACCCAGTACTTC. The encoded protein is CASSLGASGETQYF.

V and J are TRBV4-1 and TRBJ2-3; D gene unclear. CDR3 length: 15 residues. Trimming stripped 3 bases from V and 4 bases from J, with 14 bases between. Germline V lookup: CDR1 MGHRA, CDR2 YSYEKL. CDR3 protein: CASSQIEQRSDTQYF. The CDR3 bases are TGCGCCAGCAGCCAGATTGAACAAAGGTCAGATACGCAGTATTTT.

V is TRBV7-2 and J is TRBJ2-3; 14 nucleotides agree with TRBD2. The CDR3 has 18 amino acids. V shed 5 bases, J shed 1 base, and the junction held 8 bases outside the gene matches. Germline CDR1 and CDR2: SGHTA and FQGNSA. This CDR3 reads CASSKGTSGGIGTDTQYF. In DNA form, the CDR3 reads TGTGCCAGCAGCAAAGGGACTAGCGGGGGAATCGGCACAGATACGCAGTATTTT.

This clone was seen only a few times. This CDR3 is CSVEGGVNRVYNEQFF. The DNA for the CDR3 is TGCAGCGTTGAAGGGGGGGTAAACAGGGTCTACAATGAGCAGTTCTTC. This chain uses TRBV29-1 with TRBJ2-1; D tentatively fits TRBD1 or TRBD2 (6 bases each). V was cut by 1 base and J by 3 bases, with 16 bases left in between. The V gene's germline CDR1 is SQVTM and CDR2 ANQGSEA. This CDR3 contains 16 residues.

CDR3 DNA sequence: TGCAGCGTTGGTGGGACAGGGGGCTCAAGGGATAGGACCCAGTACTTC. Its protein is CSVGGTGGSRDRTQYF. The chain uses TRBV29-1 and TRBJ2-5, with TRBD1 identical over 12 bases. Germline V gene sequence: CDR1 SQVTM, CDR2 ANQGSEA. Unmatched junction bases numbered 13, after V lost 4 bases and J lost 7 bases. The CDR3 is 16 amino acids.

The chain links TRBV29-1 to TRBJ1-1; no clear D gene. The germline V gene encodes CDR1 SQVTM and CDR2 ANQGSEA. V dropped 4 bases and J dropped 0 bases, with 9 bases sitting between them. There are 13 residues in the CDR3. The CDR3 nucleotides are TGCAGCGTTGTTGGGGTCATGAACACTGAAGCTTTCTTT. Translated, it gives CSVVGVMNTEAFF.

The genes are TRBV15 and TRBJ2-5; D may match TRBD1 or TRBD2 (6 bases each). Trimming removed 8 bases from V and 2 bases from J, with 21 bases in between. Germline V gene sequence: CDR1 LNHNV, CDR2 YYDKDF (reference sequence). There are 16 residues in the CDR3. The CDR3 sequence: CATSPSRQEGQETQYF. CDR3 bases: TGTGCCACCTCACCCTCTAGACAGGAGGGGCAAGAGACCCAGTACTTC.

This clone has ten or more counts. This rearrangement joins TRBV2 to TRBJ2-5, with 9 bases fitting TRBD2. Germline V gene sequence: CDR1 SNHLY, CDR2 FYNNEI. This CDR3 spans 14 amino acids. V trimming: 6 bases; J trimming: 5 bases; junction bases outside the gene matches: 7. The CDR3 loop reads CASRRTSEWETQYF. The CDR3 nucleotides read TGTGCCAGCAGGCGGACTAGCGAATGGGAGACCCAGTACTTC.

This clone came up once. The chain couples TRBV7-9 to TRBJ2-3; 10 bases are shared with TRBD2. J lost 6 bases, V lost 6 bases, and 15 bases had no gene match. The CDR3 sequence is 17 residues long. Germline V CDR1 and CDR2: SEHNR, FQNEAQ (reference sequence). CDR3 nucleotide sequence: TGTGCCAGCAGGTCCCCAGGGGCTAGCGGGGGACGTGATACGCAGTATTTT. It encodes CASRSPGASGGRDTQYF.